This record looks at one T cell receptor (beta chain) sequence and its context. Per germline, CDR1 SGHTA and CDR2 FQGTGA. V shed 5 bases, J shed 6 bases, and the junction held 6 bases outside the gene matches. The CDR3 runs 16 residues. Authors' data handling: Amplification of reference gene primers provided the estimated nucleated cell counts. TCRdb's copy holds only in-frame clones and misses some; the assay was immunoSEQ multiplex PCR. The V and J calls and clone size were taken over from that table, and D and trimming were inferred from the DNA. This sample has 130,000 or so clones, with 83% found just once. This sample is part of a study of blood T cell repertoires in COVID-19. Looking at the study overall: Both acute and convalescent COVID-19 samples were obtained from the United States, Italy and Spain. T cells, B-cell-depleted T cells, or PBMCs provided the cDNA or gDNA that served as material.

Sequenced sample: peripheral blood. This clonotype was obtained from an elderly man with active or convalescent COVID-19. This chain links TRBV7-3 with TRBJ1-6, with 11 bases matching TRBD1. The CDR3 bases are TGTGCCAGCAGCCGGACAGGGGGCGAGGGTAATTCACCCCTCCACTTT. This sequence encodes CASSRTGGEGNSPLHF.